Below, 15 T cell receptor beta chains from the same sample are listed, as sequenced in a study of neoadjuvant anti-PD-1 for oral cavity cancer. Using immunoSEQ multiplex PCR, the repertoire was profiled, and TCRdb retains in-frame clones only, with some absent. The table shows about 6,600 clones, with around 77% occurring only once. The sequenced sample was PBMCs, obtained before nivolumab (anti-PD-1) treatment. These receptors originate from a person between 40 and 80 years old with oral cavity squamous cell carcinoma.

V gene TRBV7-3 combines with J gene TRBJ2-1; 12 bases line up with TRBD1. Germline V gene data show CDR1 as SGHTA and CDR2 as FQGTGA. With V trimmed by 5 bases and J by 9 bases, 14 bases remained unmatched. The CDR3 runs to 17 residues. This chain's CDR3 is CASSPGSSGQGAGEQFF. The DNA of the CDR3 is TGTGCCAGCAGCCCCGGAAGCTCGGGACAGGGGGCGGGTGAGCAGTTCTTC.

The V and J genes are TRBV11-2 and TRBJ2-3; TRBD1 is a possible D gene (5 bases). The germline V and J ends were trimmed by 1 base and 9 bases, with 17 bases remaining between them. Germline CDR1 is SGHAT and CDR2 is FQNNGV. The CDR3 length is 15 residues. In nucleotides, the CDR3 is TGTGCCAGCAGCTTAGGGTGGCAGGGTCAAGAAACGCAGTATTTT. Translating it yields CASSLGWQGQETQYF.

The V gene is TRBV7-2, the J gene TRBJ1-1, with D tentatively TRBD1 (6 bases). From germline, CDR1 is SGHTA and CDR2 FQGNSA. Trimming pared 5 bases from V and 1 base from J, leaving 11 bases between. The CDR3 spans 14 residues. The CDR3 DNA follows: TGTGCCAGCAGCCTAGAGACAGGGAACACTGAAGCTTTCTTT. This sequence encodes CASSLETGNTEAFF.

The rearrangement joins TRBV9 to TRBJ2-7; 8 positions match TRBD1. This CDR3 has 15 amino acids. CDR1 is SGDLS, CDR2 YYNGEE, per germline. Trimming at V came to 3 bases and at J to 2 bases, leaving 7 bases not matched to a gene. The DNA for the CDR3 is TGTGCCAGCAGCGCAGCAGGGGGCGCCCCCTACGAGCAGTACTTC. It is translated as CASSAAGGAPYEQYF.

This clone was counted a single time. The rearrangement uses TRBV25-1 and TRBJ1-2; a weak D match, TRBD1 (5 bases). With 5 bases removed from V and 9 bases from J, the gap between germline ends came to 13 bases. The germline V gene has CDR1 MGHDK and CDR2 SYGVNS. The CDR3 covers 12 residues. CDR3 nucleotide sequence: TGTGCCAGCAGTTTGGAAGGGGATCGCTACACCTTC. Encoded protein: CASSLEGDRYTF.

The V gene is TRBV10-3, the J gene TRBJ1-1; D is possibly TRBD1 (5 bases). Trimming shortened V by 7 bases and J by 1 base, and 10 bases separated the two germline ends. Germline lookup yields CDR1 ENHRY and CDR2 SYGVKD. The CDR3 runs 13 residues. The CDR3 loop is CAINFQGNTEAFF. CDR3 nucleotide sequence: TGTGCCATCAATTTTCAGGGGAACACTGAAGCTTTCTTT.

The V gene is TRBV6-5, the J gene TRBJ2-7; TRBD1 agrees at 7 bases. The germline V gene encodes CDR1 MNHEY and CDR2 SVGAGI. CDR3 length equals 14 residues. J was trimmed by 3 bases and V by 5 bases; bases with no gene match: 7. This chain's CDR3 is CASSEGQEYYEQYF. CDR3 in DNA: TGTGCCAGCAGTGAAGGACAGGAATACTACGAGCAGTACTTC.

DNA for the CDR3: TGTGCCAGCAGCGGGGTCAGTAGCTCTGGAAACACCATATATTTT. Encoded protein: CASSGVSSSGNTIYF. The V gene is TRBV9, the J gene TRBJ1-3, with D unresolved. The germline V gene encodes CDR1 SGDLS and CDR2 YYNGEE. V lost 3 bases, J lost 0 bases, and 10 bases lay in between. The CDR3 consists of 15 residues.

This chain uses TRBV7-8 with TRBJ1-1; D gene unclear. The germline V and J ends were trimmed by 0 bases and 1 base, with 6 bases remaining between them. The CDR3 loop spans 14 amino acids. CDR1 and CDR2 from the germline V gene are SGHVS and FQNEAQ. CDR3 coding DNA: TGTGCCAGCAGCTTAGCCTTCTCGAACACTGAAGCTTTCTTT. The encoded protein is CASSLAFSNTEAFF.

V is TRBV6-6 and J is TRBJ1-1; 11 bases line up with TRBD1. Germline lookup yields CDR1 MNHNY and CDR2 SVGAGI (reference sequence). The CDR3 consists of 14 residues. V was pared by 7 bases and J by 5 bases, with 6 bases of the junction left unmatched. CDR3: CASITDRGRTEAFF. The CDR3 DNA is TGTGCCAGCATTACGGACAGGGGGCGAACTGAAGCTTTCTTT.

This chain joins TRBV5-6 and TRBJ1-6, with D hard to call. Germline values: CDR1 SGHDT, CDR2 YYEEEE. The V end was cut by 2 bases, the J end by 7 bases, with 13 bases between. The CDR3 contains 15 residues. The CDR3: CASSFSRSQNSPLHF. CDR3 coding DNA: TGTGCCAGCAGCTTTTCAAGGAGTCAAAATTCACCCCTCCACTTT.

This clone came up once. The CDR3 region is CASYEQYF. In DNA form, the CDR3 reads TGTGCCAGCTACGAGCAGTACTTC. The rearrangement joins TRBV21-1 to TRBJ2-7. TRBV21-1 is a pseudogene locus. There are 8 residues in the CDR3.

This chain joins TRBV2 and TRBJ2-1; weak D call: TRBD2 (6 bases). The CDR3 consists of 11 residues. The V end lost 10 bases, the J end lost 4 bases, and 8 bases lay between the germline ends. Germline V gene lookup returns CDR1 SNHLY and CDR2 FYNNEI. CDR3 nucleotides: TGTGCCACGGGGGTTTACAATGAGCAGTTCTTC. This translates into CATGVYNEQFF. The complete variable domain, with remaining parts taken from reference TRBV2 and TRBJ2-1, reads EPEVTQTPSHQVTQMGQEVILRCVPISNHLYFYWYRQILGQKVEFLVSFYNNEISEKSEIFDDQFSVERPDGSNFTLKIRSTKLEDSAMYFCATGVYNEQFFGPGTRLTVL.

The chain carries TRBV7-2 and TRBJ2-7; D is unresolved. With 2 bases removed from V and 2 bases from J, the gap between germline ends came to 22 bases. CDR3 length: 18 residues. Germline CDR1 and CDR2: SGHTA and FQGNSA. This CDR3 reads CASSLSWHITRPTYEQYF. The DNA of the CDR3 is TGTGCCAGCAGCTTATCGTGGCACATAACCAGACCGACCTACGAGCAGTACTTC.

The chain is built from TRBV5-4 and TRBJ1-2; TRBD1 is a possible D gene (5 bases). From germline, CDR1 is SGHNT and CDR2 YYREEE (reference sequence). V lost 2 bases, J lost 8 bases, and 19 bases lay in between. The length of the CDR3 is 15 residues. CDR3 DNA: TGTGCCAGCAGCTTCCTTTCCCAGGGTTCGAGAGGCTACACCTTC. Its translation is CASSFLSQGSRGYTF. The complete variable domain, with remaining parts taken from reference TRBV5-4 and TRBJ1-2, reads ETGVTQSPTHLIKTRGQQVTLRCSSQSGHNTVSWYQQALGQGPQFIFQYYREEENGRGNFPPRFSGLQFPNYSSELNVNALELDDSALYLCASSFLSQGSRGYTFGSGTRLTVV.